A single sample gave rise to the 29 T cell receptor beta chains below, sequenced in a study of blood T cell repertoires in COVID-19. Here immunoSEQ multiplex PCR was the method, and the copy in TCRdb shows in-frame clones only, minus some. The sample shows around 150,000 clones, roughly 90% of them seen only once. Specimen: peripheral blood. The receptors were gathered from a woman between 55 and 75 years old with active or convalescent COVID-19.

This chain uses TRBV5-6 with TRBJ1-2; 10 bases agree with TRBD1. Germline V gene sequence: CDR1 SGHDT, CDR2 YYEEEE. The CDR3 runs to 14 residues. After removal of 3 bases from V and 2 bases from J, the junction contained 1 base not matched to a gene. CDR3 sequence reads: CASSWTGGNYGYTF. CDR3 bases: TGTGCCAGCAGCTGGACAGGGGGGAACTATGGCTACACCTTC.

The chain combines TRBV30 with TRBJ1-2; the D is unclear. Germline V gene sequence: CDR1 GTSNPN, CDR2 SVGIG (reference sequence). Trimming cost V 2 bases and J 4 bases, with 8 bases left between them. The CDR3 spans 12 residues. Here the CDR3 reads CAWSSTLYGYTF. CDR3 DNA: TGTGCCTGGAGTAGTACTCTCTATGGCTACACCTTC.

J is TRBJ1-6 and V is TRBV19, with 10 bases that match TRBD1. The germline gives CDR1 LNHDA, CDR2 SQIVND (reference sequence). J was trimmed by 8 bases and V by 7 bases; bases with no gene match: 14. This CDR3 spans 17 amino acids. The CDR3 DNA reads TGTGCCAGTACCACCCTCCGGGACAGGGGCCCTTATTCACCCCTCCACTTT. Protein product: CASTTLRDRGPYSPLHF.

This chain joins TRBV9 and TRBJ1-2; 7 nucleotides match TRBD1. Trimming took 7 bases from V and 4 from J; bases not matched to a gene: 4. CDR1 and CDR2 from the germline V gene are SGDLS and YYNGEE. The CDR3 contains 12 residues. The CDR3 DNA is TGTGCCAGCGCCCGGGACAGCTATGGCTACACCTTC. It yields the protein CASARDSYGYTF.

There are many counts of this clone. This chain joins TRBV18 and TRBJ1-2; the D is unclear. Looked up from germline, CDR1 is KGHSH and CDR2 is LQKENI. There are 12 residues in the CDR3. V lost 2 bases, J lost 6 bases, and 7 bases lay in between. CDR3 residues: CASSPVRDGYTF. The CDR3 DNA reads as TGTGCCAGCTCACCAGTTCGGGATGGCTACACCTTC.

This sequence joins TRBV14 and TRBJ1-1; D uncertain. The V gene lost 4 bases and the J gene lost 1 base, with 13 bases spanning the gap. CDR3 length equals 15 residues. Germline V gene data show CDR1 as SGHDN and CDR2 as FVKESK. Here the CDR3 DNA reads TGTGCCAGCAGCCTCTTGCGGACTGAGAACACTGAAGCTTTCTTT. Its protein product is CASSLLRTENTEAFF.

The rearrangement joins TRBV16 to TRBJ1-5; D possibly corresponds to TRBD1 (6 bases). Between the trimmed V and J ends, which lost 0 bases and 2 bases, there was a span of 11 bases. Looked up from germline, CDR1 is KGHSY and CDR2 is FQNENV. The CDR3 consists of 16 residues. CDR3 coding DNA: TGTGCCAGCAGCCAATCAGGGGGAGGGGGCAATCAGCCCCAGCATTTT. It yields the protein CASSQSGGGGNQPQHF.

This sequence joins TRBV7-2 and TRBJ2-7; the match to TRBD1 covers 8 bases. The CDR3 length is 15 residues. From germline, CDR1 is SGHTA and CDR2 FQGNSA. The junction had 10 bases not matched to a gene; V was cut back by 4 bases and J by 5 bases. CDR3 sequence reads: CASSWRGQGIDEQYF. The CDR3 nucleotides are TGTGCCAGCAGCTGGAGAGGACAGGGTATCGACGAGCAGTACTTC.

The chain has TRBV7-2 and TRBJ2-7, with 8 bases identical to TRBD1. This CDR3 is built from 14 residues. Germline V gene data show CDR1 as SGHTA and CDR2 as FQGNSA. The trim removed 3 bases at V and 4 bases at J, leaving 5 bases unmatched. The CDR3 DNA sequence: TGTGCCAGCAGCTTGGCAGGGGGCCAGTACGAGCAGTACTTC. It is translated as CASSLAGGQYEQYF.

This clone turned up a few times. CDR3 loop: CASSGSGTVGTQYF. The CDR3 region has the DNA TGTGCCAGCAGTGGATCCGGGACAGTAGGTACGCAGTATTTT. This rearrangement joins TRBV2 to TRBJ2-3; 7 bases agree with TRBD1. This CDR3 has 14 residues. The germline V gene encodes CDR1 SNHLY and CDR2 FYNNEI. Unmatched junction bases numbered 9, after V lost 4 bases and J lost 8 bases.

V and J are TRBV2 and TRBJ2-2; D is undetermined. The CDR3 covers 15 residues. Germline V gene lookup returns CDR1 SNHLY and CDR2 FYNNEI. Trimming removed 2 bases at V and 1 base at J, with 8 bases between. Here the CDR3 reads CASSEWQMNTGELFF. The CDR3 DNA reads as TGTGCCAGCAGTGAATGGCAGATGAACACCGGGGAGCTGTTTTTT.

The V gene is TRBV25-1, the J gene TRBJ1-1; 8 nucleotides line up with TRBD1. Germline lookup yields CDR1 MGHDK and CDR2 SYGVNS. With 6 bases clipped from V and 6 bases from J, the junction kept 12 bases outside the gene matches. CDR3 length equals 15 residues. The CDR3 DNA reads as TGTGCCAGCAGAGAACCGGGACAGGATGACGCTGAAGCTTTCTTT. Protein product: CASREPGQDDAEAFF.

The chain is built from TRBV7-9 and TRBJ1-1; 9 bases fit TRBD1. The V gene's germline CDR1 is SEHNR and CDR2 FQNEAQ (reference sequence). CDR3 length: 14 residues. V shed 5 bases and J 7 bases; nucleotides not matched to a gene: 8. The CDR3, as DNA: TGTGCCAGCAGCCAGACACAGGGGGCGGTTGAAGCTTTCTTT. Translated, it gives CASSQTQGAVEAFF.

This sequence joins TRBV6-5 and TRBJ1-3; possibly TRBD1 for D (5 bases). Trimming cost V 6 bases and J 4 bases, with 16 bases left between them. There are 15 residues in the CDR3. Germline CDR1 reads MNHEY; CDR2 reads SVGAGI. Written as DNA, the CDR3 is TGTGCCAGCAGCCGGGACTACCGGAACGGAAACACCATATATTTT. It specifies CASSRDYRNGNTIYF.

This clone was seen more than once but under ten times. The J gene is TRBJ1-5, the V gene TRBV27, with 9 bases fitting TRBD1. Germline lookup yields CDR1 MNHEY and CDR2 SMNVEV (reference sequence). The CDR3 sequence is 15 residues long. With 6 bases clipped from V and 4 bases from J, the junction kept 7 bases outside the gene matches. CDR3 sequence: CASRDRGWGNQPQHF. The CDR3 nucleotides are TGTGCCAGCAGGGACAGGGGTTGGGGAAATCAGCCCCAGCATTTT.

This chain connects TRBV29-1 to TRBJ1-2, with 8 bases matching TRBD1. This CDR3 is 11 amino acids long. Germline V CDR1 and CDR2: SQVTM, ANQGSEA. V shed 8 bases, J shed 9 bases, and the junction held 8 bases outside the gene matches. The CDR3 spells CSFGQGGRYTF. DNA of the CDR3: TGCAGCTTTGGACAGGGCGGGCGCTACACCTTC.

The J gene is TRBJ1-3, the V gene TRBV18; no reliable D call. Germline V gene lookup returns CDR1 KGHSH and CDR2 LQKENI. The CDR3 has 15 amino acids. V was cut by 3 bases and J by 2 bases, with 11 bases left in between. The chain's CDR3 is CASSPPGFAGNTIYF. CDR3 in DNA: TGTGCCAGCTCACCGCCGGGATTCGCTGGAAACACCATATATTTT.

The genes are TRBV3-1 (or the pseudogene TRBV3-2) and TRBJ1-1, with D unresolved. Germline V gene data show CDR1 as LGHDT and CDR2 as YNNKEL (reference sequence). CDR3 length equals 13 residues. The V and J ends lost 7 bases and 1 base respectively, with 10 bases between them. CDR3 bases: TGTGCCAGCAAAGGAGTCGAGAACACTGAAGCTTTCTTT. Protein product: CASKGVENTEAFF.

The chain employs TRBV3-1 (or the pseudogene TRBV3-2) and TRBJ1-6; D unresolved. The CDR3 runs 15 residues. The V end lost 0 bases, the J end lost 6 bases, and 9 bases lay between the germline ends. CDR1 and CDR2 from the germline V gene are LGHDT and YNNKEL (reference sequence). CDR3 in amino acids: CASSQESGFNSPLHF. In DNA, the CDR3 is TGTGCCAGCAGCCAAGAGTCCGGTTTTAATTCACCCCTCCACTTT.

V usage is TRBV10-3 and J usage is TRBJ2-7; TRBD1 matches 9 bases. Germline V lookup: CDR1 ENHRY, CDR2 SYGVKD. V lost 3 bases to trimming and J lost 6 bases; unmatched junction nucleotides: 12. The CDR3 extends over 16 amino acids. Here the CDR3 DNA reads TGTGCCATCAGTGACCTTGGGACAGGGATCGCCTCCGAGCAGTACTTC. This codes for CAISDLGTGIASEQYF.

CDR3 coding DNA: TGTGCCAGCAGCTTACAACAGGGTGCTACTTCCCACTTT. Its protein product is CASSLQQGATSHF. The chain has TRBV7-2 and TRBJ1-6; possibly TRBD1 for D (6 bases). CDR1 is SGHTA, CDR2 FQGNSA, per germline. V shed 2 bases and J shed 18 bases, with 17 bases lying between them. CDR3 size: 13 residues.

This rearrangement joins TRBV6-1 to TRBJ1-5; 9 nucleotides agree with TRBD1. The germline CDR1 and CDR2 sequences are MNHNS and SASEGT. The ends lost 3 bases at V and 6 bases at J; junction bases unmatched: 3. This CDR3 has 14 residues. CDR3 region: CASSEGTGTQPQHF. DNA for the CDR3: TGTGCCAGCAGTGAGGGGACAGGGACTCAGCCCCAGCATTTT.

This clone has just a few counts. This rearrangement joins TRBV6-2 or TRBV6-3 to TRBJ1-2; D remains unclear. This CDR3 is 12 amino acids long. The V end lost 4 bases, the J end lost 5 bases, and 8 bases lay between the germline ends. CDR1 is MNHEY and CDR2 is SVGEGT in the germline V gene. The CDR3 DNA follows: TGTGCCAGCAGTTTGAGCGGATATGGCTACACCTTC. It encodes CASSLSGYGYTF.

This rearrangement joins TRBV30 to TRBJ1-2; tentative D call: TRBD1 (6 bases). The CDR3 is 14 amino acids. Germline V gene data show CDR1 as GTSNPN and CDR2 as SVGIG (reference sequence). Trimming removed 5 bases at V and 8 bases at J, with 21 bases between. CDR3 loop: CAWDIQTGIKGYTF. In nucleotides, the CDR3 is TGTGCCTGGGATATTCAGACAGGCATTAAAGGCTACACCTTC.

The chain has TRBV4-3 and TRBJ2-1, with TRBD2 matching over 10 bases. J lost 5 bases, V lost 0 bases, and 4 bases had no gene match. The germline gives CDR1 LGHNA, CDR2 YSLEER. The CDR3 loop spans 16 amino acids. The CDR3 bases are TGCGCCAGCAGCCAAGATACTAGCGGGGTGGACAATGAGCAGTTCTTC. Protein product: CASSQDTSGVDNEQFF.

This chain connects TRBV12-3 or TRBV12-4 to TRBJ1-2; D not certain. Trimming took 1 base from V and 8 from J, leaving 8 bases between them. CDR3 size: 12 residues. CDR3 sequence (DNA): TGTGCCAGCAGTTTAGGACAAGTGGGCTACACCTTC. It encodes CASSLGQVGYTF.

V usage is TRBV6-2 or TRBV6-3 and J usage is TRBJ2-5; D is possibly TRBD2 (6 bases). Germline V lookup: CDR1 MNHEY, CDR2 SVGEGT. V shed 4 bases and J shed 4 bases, with 10 bases lying between them. There are 13 residues in the CDR3. The CDR3 sequence: CASSSLGGETQYF. In DNA form, the CDR3 reads TGTGCCAGCAGTTCCCTCGGGGGAGAGACCCAGTACTTC.

This clone was detected once. The chain carries TRBV5-4 and TRBJ1-2; maybe TRBD1 (5 bases). This CDR3 region has 14 residues. Trimming took off 6 bases at V and 2 bases at J, with 14 bases between the two ends. Germline CDR1 reads SGHNT; CDR2 reads YYREEE (reference sequence). This CDR3 is CASTRGGGNYGYTF. The CDR3 DNA is TGTGCCAGCACCCGAGGCGGGGGAAACTATGGCTACACCTTC.

This clone showed up just once. The rearrangement uses TRBV19 and TRBJ1-6, with D maybe TRBD1 (6 bases). The germline gives CDR1 LNHDA, CDR2 SQIVND (reference sequence). The CDR3 has 18 amino acids. The V end was cut by 3 bases, the J end by 0 bases, with 15 bases between. Written as DNA, the CDR3 is TGTGCCAGTAGTATGAGTGTAAGGGGGAGCTCCTATAATTCACCCCTCCACTTT. Its translation: CASSMSVRGSSYNSPLHF. Supplemented by reference TRBV19 and TRBJ1-6, the full variable domain reads DGGITQSPKYLFRKEGQNVTLSCEQNLNHDAMYWYRQDPGQGLRLIYYSQIVNDFQKGDIAEGYSVSREKKESFPLTVTSAQKNPTAFYLCASSMSVRGSSYNSPLHFGNGTRLTVT.